These 20 T cell receptor beta chains were all obtained from the same sample, sequenced in a study of beta chain features in type 1 diabetes. The whole isolated RNA underwent reverse transcription, so sequencing captured expressed TCRB transcripts. Some clones are missing from TCRdb's copy, which holds only in-frame ones; the method was immunoSEQ multiplex PCR. This table has 810,000 or so clones, 15% to 20% appearing once. The sample consisted of naive CD4+ T cells from blood. All receptors come from a woman in her late teens or twenties in good health.

The genes are TRBV11-2 and TRBJ1-5; 8 bases align to TRBD1. The V and J ends lost 5 bases and 7 bases, in that order; junction bases with no gene match: 10. CDR1 and CDR2 from the germline V gene are SGHAT and FQNNGV. The CDR3 extends over 15 amino acids. The CDR3 coding sequence is TGTGCCAGCAGCCCTATTGACAGGGGTGGGCAGCCCCAGCATTTT. Amino acids: CASSPIDRGGQPQHF.

This clone was recorded a few times. The chain is built from TRBV7-3 and TRBJ2-7, with 7 bases fitting TRBD2. The V gene end was trimmed by 6 bases and the J gene end by 2 bases; junction bases not matched to a gene: 10. Germline-derived CDR1 and CDR2 are SGHTA and FQGTGA. CDR3 length: 15 residues. CDR3 in amino acids: CASSPGAGVPYEQYF. The CDR3 region has the DNA TGTGCCAGCAGTCCCGGGGCGGGAGTCCCCTACGAGCAGTACTTC. Full variable domain (outside the CDR3, taken from reference TRBV7-3 and TRBJ2-7): GAGVSQTPSNKVTEKGKYVELRCDPISGHTALYWYRQSLGQGPEFLIYFQGTGAADDSGLPNDRFFAVRPEGSVSTLKIQRTERGDSAVYLCASSPGAGVPYEQYFGPGTRLTVT.

In this sample, this clone turned up a few times. V gene TRBV10-3 combines with J gene TRBJ2-4; 7 bases match TRBD2. The CDR3 is 19 residues long. V dropped 4 bases and J dropped 0; count of bases not matched to a gene: 15. The V gene's germline CDR1 is ENHRY and CDR2 SYGVKD. The CDR3 sequence is CAISATQPQSGTAKNIQYF. The CDR3 DNA sequence: TGTGCCATCAGTGCTACCCAACCCCAAAGCGGGACAGCCAAAAACATTCAGTACTTC.

The gene calls are TRBV19 and TRBJ2-1; 9 nucleotides agree with TRBD1. Germline CDR1 and CDR2: LNHDA and SQIVND (reference sequence). V shed 4 bases, J shed 6 bases, and the junction held 7 bases outside the gene matches. This CDR3 is 15 amino acids long. CDR3 coding DNA: TGTGCCAGTAGTACCGGACAGGGGAGGTTCAATGAGCAGTTCTTC. Translation gives CASSTGQGRFNEQFF.

The chain combines TRBV7-9 with TRBJ2-2; the match to TRBD2 covers 7 bases. V was clipped by 5 bases and J by 3 bases; unmatched bases: 9. Germline V gene lookup returns CDR1 SEHNR and CDR2 FQNEAQ (reference sequence). CDR3 length: 16 amino acids. CDR3 sequence: CASSPVAGADTGELFF. The CDR3 DNA follows: TGTGCCAGCAGCCCAGTAGCGGGTGCGGACACCGGGGAGCTGTTTTTT.

The table lists this clone with a few counts. V is TRBV27 and J is TRBJ2-7, with a tentative D call TRBD1 (5 bases). Germline V gene sequence: CDR1 MNHEY, CDR2 SMNVEV (reference sequence). V lost 0 bases to trimming and J lost 5 bases, with 17 bases between them. This CDR3 is 16 amino acids long. CDR3 sequence (DNA): TGTGCCAGCAGTTTATCGTTGCCAGGGTTTACGCACGAGCAGTACTTC. Amino acids: CASSLSLPGFTHEQYF.

This clone was seen only a few times. The chain is built from TRBV7-3 and TRBJ2-3, with D possibly matching TRBD2 (5 bases). The CDR3 has 14 residues. Germline assignment: CDR1 SGHTA and CDR2 FQGTGA. V gave up 5 bases and J gave up 5 bases, with 14 bases separating them. CDR3 DNA: TGTGCCAGCAGCCGGGAAGCCATGGGAGATACGCAGTATTTT. It encodes CASSREAMGDTQYF.

In DNA, the CDR3 is TGTGCCAGCAGCTCCCTAGCGGGGTACTACGAGCAGTACTTC. Translated, it gives CASSSLAGYYEQYF. This chain connects TRBV11-2 to TRBJ2-7; 9 bases agree with TRBD2. V dropped 4 bases and J dropped 3; count of bases not matched to a gene: 4. The germline gives CDR1 SGHAT, CDR2 FQNNGV. This CDR3 region has 14 residues.

This chain links TRBV2 with TRBJ1-2; possible D gene TRBD1, 6 bases. Germline CDR1 is SNHLY and CDR2 is FYNNEI. V was cut by 5 bases and J by 6 bases, with 13 bases left in between. The CDR3 is 13 amino acids. For the CDR3, the DNA is TGTGCCAGCAGTTACAGGGTGGGAGATGGCTACACCTTC. Translated, it gives CASSYRVGDGYTF.

This clone was seen a few times. The chain has TRBV7-2 and TRBJ2-7; TRBD2 matches at 7 bases. The CDR3 contains 15 residues. The germline V gene has CDR1 SGHTA and CDR2 FQGNSA. V shed 0 bases and J 2 bases; nucleotides not matched to a gene: 4. CDR3 amino acids: CASSLAVGRTYEQYF. The DNA for the CDR3 is TGTGCCAGCAGCTTAGCCGTCGGGAGGACCTACGAGCAGTACTTC.

CDR3: CASKETGLNEKLFF. CDR3 DNA: TGTGCCAGCAAAGAAACAGGATTAAATGAAAAACTGTTTTTT. V and J are TRBV7-9 and TRBJ1-4, with TRBD1 as a possible D gene (5 bases). The CDR3 sequence is 14 residues long. The germline V gene has CDR1 SEHNR and CDR2 FQNEAQ (reference sequence). V was clipped by 7 bases and J by 5 bases, with 14 bases between them.

This chain joins TRBV18 and TRBJ2-7, with unresolved D. CDR3 length: 14 amino acids. V dropped 4 bases and J dropped 2 bases, with 12 bases sitting between them. The germline CDR1 and CDR2 sequences are KGHSH and LQKENI. Here the CDR3 DNA reads TGTGCCAGCTCACAGGGTCCCAGAACCTACGAGCAGTACTTC. This translates into CASSQGPRTYEQYF.

In this sample, this clone turned up a few times. The V call is TRBV27, the J call TRBJ2-2; the D gene is possibly TRBD1 (5 bases). The CDR3 consists of 15 residues. Germline lookup yields CDR1 MNHEY and CDR2 SMNVEV (reference sequence). The V gene lost 5 bases and the J gene lost 7 bases, with 17 bases spanning the gap. CDR3 in DNA: TGTGCCAGCAGTCCCAAGGGGCGAGTAGACGGGGAGCTGTTTTTT. Amino acid sequence: CASSPKGRVDGELFF.

This clone has a handful of counts. The V call is TRBV29-1, the J call TRBJ2-5; 8 bases line up with TRBD1. V trimming: 7 bases; J trimming: 5 bases; junction bases outside the gene matches: 9. Germline V gives CDR1 SQVTM, CDR2 ANQGSEA. This CDR3 spans 13 amino acids. CDR3 DNA: TGCAGCGCCCGACAGGGGCTGGGGGAGACCCAGTACTTC. As protein: CSARQGLGETQYF.

V and J are TRBV6-5 and TRBJ1-5, with D tentatively TRBD1 (6 bases). The CDR3 covers 14 residues. Germline CDR1 MNHEY, CDR2 SVGAGI. Trimming pared 6 bases from V and 3 bases from J, leaving 12 bases between. CDR3 DNA sequence: TGTGCCAGCAGCTACAGGGACACCAATCAGCCCCAGCATTTT. This gives the protein CASSYRDTNQPQHF.

This clone was detected only a few times. J is TRBJ2-3 and V is TRBV7-9, with a tentative D call TRBD2 (5 bases). Germline V gene data show CDR1 as SEHNR and CDR2 as FQNEAQ (reference sequence). The CDR3 is 14 amino acids. V shed 1 base and J shed 5 bases, with 10 bases lying between them. The CDR3: CASSLDSGGDTQYF. The DNA for the CDR3 is TGTGCCAGCAGCTTAGACAGCGGTGGAGATACGCAGTATTTT.

This clone has just a few counts. The chain combines TRBV6-6 with TRBJ1-2, with D possibly being TRBD1 (6 bases). Germline V gene sequence: CDR1 MNHNY, CDR2 SVGAGI (reference sequence). V lost 4 bases to trimming and J lost 0 bases, with 15 bases between them. The CDR3 is 16 residues long. CDR3 bases: TGTGCCAGCAGTTTGCGTACAGGGCGGGCTAACTATGGCTACACCTTC. It encodes CASSLRTGRANYGYTF.

This clone was observed a handful of times. J is TRBJ2-1 and V is TRBV28; 8 bases match TRBD2. Germline V gene lookup returns CDR1 MDHEN and CDR2 SYDVKM. CDR3 length: 18 amino acids. The trim removed 0 bases at V and 7 bases at J, leaving 14 bases unmatched. The CDR3 reads CASSLWGFSAGARNEQFF. The CDR3 coding sequence is TGTGCCAGCAGTTTATGGGGCTTTTCAGCGGGAGCCCGAAATGAGCAGTTCTTC.

This clone has just a few counts. V usage is TRBV7-2 and J usage is TRBJ2-1, with 8 bases that match TRBD2. CDR3 length: 15 amino acids. Germline CDR1 SGHTA, CDR2 FQGNSA. With V trimmed by 6 bases and J by 2 bases, 6 bases remained unmatched. CDR3 protein: CASRYTSGPYNEQFF. As DNA, the CDR3 is TGTGCCAGCAGGTATACTAGCGGCCCCTACAATGAGCAGTTCTTC.

This clone showed up just a few times. The chain combines TRBV2 with TRBJ1-2; D possibly corresponds to TRBD1 (5 bases). CDR3 length: 12 residues. Deletions cut 6 bases from V and 8 bases from J, with 13 bases between. CDR1 is SNHLY, CDR2 FYNNEI, per germline. In DNA, the CDR3 is TGTGCCAGCAGGAGGGGCAGCTGGGGCTACACCTTC. Translating it yields CASRRGSWGYTF. The entire variable domain, with the rest obtained from reference TRBV2 and TRBJ1-2, is as follows: EPEVTQTPSHQVTQMGQEVILRCVPISNHLYFYWYRQILGQKVEFLVSFYNNEISEKSEIFDDQFSVERPDGSNFTLKIRSTKLEDSAMYFCASRRGSWGYTFGSGTRLTVV.